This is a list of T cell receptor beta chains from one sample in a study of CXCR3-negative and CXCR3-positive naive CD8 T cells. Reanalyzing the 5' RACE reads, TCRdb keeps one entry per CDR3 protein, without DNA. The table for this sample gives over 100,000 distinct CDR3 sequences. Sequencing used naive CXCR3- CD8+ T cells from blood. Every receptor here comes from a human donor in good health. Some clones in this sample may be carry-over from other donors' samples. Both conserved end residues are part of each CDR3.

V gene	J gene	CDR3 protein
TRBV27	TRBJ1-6	CASSLSHGSPLHF
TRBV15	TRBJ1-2	CATSREDGSNYGYTF
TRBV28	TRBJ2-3	CASSSHRVVTDTQYF
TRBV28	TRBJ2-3	CASSPGAGEGNLRPPDTQYF
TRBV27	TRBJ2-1	CASSFGTGHNEQFF
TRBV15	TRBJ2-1	CATSRDRSGANNEQFF
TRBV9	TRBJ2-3	CASSVQRRGGRGTDTQYF
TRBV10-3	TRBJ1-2	CAISEPGTSPGYTF
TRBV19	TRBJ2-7	CASSPDQFVQYF
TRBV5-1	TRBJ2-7	CASSPMLGSYEQYF
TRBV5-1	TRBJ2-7	CASSPSWDLEQYF
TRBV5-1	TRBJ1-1	CASSLNRPGGMGGTEAFF
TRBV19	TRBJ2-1	CASSHRTGVDEQFF
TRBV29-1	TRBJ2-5	CSVGLGGGHQETQYF
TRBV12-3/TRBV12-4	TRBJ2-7	CASSSDSSYEQYF
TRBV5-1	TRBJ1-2	CASSFDNYGYTF
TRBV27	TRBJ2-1	CASSPTLGVHEQFF
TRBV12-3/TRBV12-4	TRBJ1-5	CASSLLSNQPQHF
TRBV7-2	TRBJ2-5	CASRYTSELQETQYF
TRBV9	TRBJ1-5	CASSPGTGFGNQPQHF
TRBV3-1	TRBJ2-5	CASSQDWEETQYF
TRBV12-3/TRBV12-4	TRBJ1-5	CASSFGRAYNQPQHF
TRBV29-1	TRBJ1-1	CSAVRQGTEAFF
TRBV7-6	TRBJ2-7	CASSKEAGLTSGVYEQYF
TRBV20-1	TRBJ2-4	CSARVYDSNLEGKNIQYF
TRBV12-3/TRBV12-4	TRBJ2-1	CASSPQWGVEYNEQFF
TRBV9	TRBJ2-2	CASSASEGQVPGELFF
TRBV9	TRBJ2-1	CASSVAVDRAFNEQFF
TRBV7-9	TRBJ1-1	CASSPRQAMNTEAFF
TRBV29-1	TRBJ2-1	CSVEGRGGLYNEQFF
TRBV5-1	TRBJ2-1	CASSKEAGPVSSYNEQFF
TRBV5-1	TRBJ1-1	CASSLNPGQGPEAFF
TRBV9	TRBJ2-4	CASSAGLASYEQYF
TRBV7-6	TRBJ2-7	CASSEEDREGEQYF
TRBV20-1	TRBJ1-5	CSARPVNQPQHF
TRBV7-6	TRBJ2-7	CASSLGSNVHF
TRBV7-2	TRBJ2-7	CASSLGGTGSFYEQYF
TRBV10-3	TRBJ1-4	CAISESLGTTTNEKLFF
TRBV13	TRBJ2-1	CASSSGLAGVSYNEQFF
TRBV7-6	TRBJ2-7	CASSLDQTYEQYF
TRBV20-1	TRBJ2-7	CSALALVLTPNEQYF
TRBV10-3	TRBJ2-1	CAISESSYGGAKRPYNEQFF
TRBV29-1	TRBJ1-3	CSARTGAGNTIYF
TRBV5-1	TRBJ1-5	CASSRQGSFSNQPQHF
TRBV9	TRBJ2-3	CASSAGGGSKTDTQYF
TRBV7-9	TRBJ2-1	CASSLGDGLAGGPNWNEQFF
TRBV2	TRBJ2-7	CASSDPDRSSYEQYF
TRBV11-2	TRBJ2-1	CASSSPGHEQFF
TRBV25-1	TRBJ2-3	CASSERGVRRTDTQYF
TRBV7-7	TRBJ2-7	CASSLGTSGDYEQYF
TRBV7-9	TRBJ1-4	CASSPGDRVDKLFF
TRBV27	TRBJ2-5	CASSYLSSAETQYF
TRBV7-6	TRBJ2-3	CASSHSSYSVDTQYF
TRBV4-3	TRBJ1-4	CASSQDRATNEKLFF
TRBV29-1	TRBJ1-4	CSVEGRFDEKLFF